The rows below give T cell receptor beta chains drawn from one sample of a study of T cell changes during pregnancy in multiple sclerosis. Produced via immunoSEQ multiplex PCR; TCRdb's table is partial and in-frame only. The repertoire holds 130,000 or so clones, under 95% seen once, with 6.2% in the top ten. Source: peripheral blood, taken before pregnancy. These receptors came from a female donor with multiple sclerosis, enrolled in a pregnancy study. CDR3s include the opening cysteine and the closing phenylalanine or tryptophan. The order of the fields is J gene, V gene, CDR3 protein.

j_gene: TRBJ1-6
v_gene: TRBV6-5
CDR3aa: CASSQTGGGAPLHF

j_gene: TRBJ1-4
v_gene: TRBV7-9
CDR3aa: CASSDPETGITYEKLFF

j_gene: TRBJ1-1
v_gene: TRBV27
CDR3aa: CASSVRENTEAFF

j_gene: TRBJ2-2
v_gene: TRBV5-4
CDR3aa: CASSPGVPGTGLTGELFF

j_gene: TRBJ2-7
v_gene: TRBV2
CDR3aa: CASSRSGTGGRQYF

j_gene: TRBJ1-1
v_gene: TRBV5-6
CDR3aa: CASTYRGGAEAFF

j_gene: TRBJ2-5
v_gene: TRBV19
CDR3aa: CASSNRTGVDQETQYF

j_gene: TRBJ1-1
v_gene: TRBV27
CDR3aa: CASSLLAGEGTEAFF

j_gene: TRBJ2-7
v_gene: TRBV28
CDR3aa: CASSPLAGLSEQYF

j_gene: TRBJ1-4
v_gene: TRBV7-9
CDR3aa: CASSLLGQGGNEKLFF

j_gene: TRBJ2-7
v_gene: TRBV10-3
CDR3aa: CAISESLGQGADEQYF

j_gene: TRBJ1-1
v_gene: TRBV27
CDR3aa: CASSKQGTNTEAFF

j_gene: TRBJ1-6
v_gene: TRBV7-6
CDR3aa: CASSLVKPGQLNSPLHF

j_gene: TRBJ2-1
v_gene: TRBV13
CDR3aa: CASSPTSGIENEQFF

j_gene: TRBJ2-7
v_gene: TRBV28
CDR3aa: CASSLLSYEQYF

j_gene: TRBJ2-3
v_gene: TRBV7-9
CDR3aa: CASSLDGGTDTQYF

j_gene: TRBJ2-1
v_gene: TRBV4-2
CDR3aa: CASSQDGGASGRLLNEQFF

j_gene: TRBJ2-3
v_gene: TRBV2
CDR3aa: CASSEASQISTDTQYF

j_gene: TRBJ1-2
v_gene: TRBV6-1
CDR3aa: CASRSLDRPHGYTF

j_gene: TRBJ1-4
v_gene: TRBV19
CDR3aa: CASSITPGQGIGEKLFF

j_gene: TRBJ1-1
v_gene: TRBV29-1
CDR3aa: CSVGMTVDEAFF

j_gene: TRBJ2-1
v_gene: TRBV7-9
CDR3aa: CASSLGTGGFYNEQFF

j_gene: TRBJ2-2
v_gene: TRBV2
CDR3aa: CASRPTGGWSGELFF

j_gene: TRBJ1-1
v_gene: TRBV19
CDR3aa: CASSIPPGQRSNTEAFF

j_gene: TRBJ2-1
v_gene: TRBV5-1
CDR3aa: CASSLNGQGSNEQFF

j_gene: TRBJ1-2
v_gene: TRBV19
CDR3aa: CASAGGTEASNYGYTF

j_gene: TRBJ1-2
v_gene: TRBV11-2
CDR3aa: CASSSLQRGRAGYTF

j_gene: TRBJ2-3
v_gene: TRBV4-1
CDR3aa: CASSHTGSDTQYF

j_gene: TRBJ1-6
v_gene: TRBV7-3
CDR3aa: CASSPRGEGNSPLHF

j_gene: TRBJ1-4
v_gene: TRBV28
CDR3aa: CASSLDPGDEKLFF

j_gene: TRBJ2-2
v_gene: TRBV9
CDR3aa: CASSVGQGGRTGELFF

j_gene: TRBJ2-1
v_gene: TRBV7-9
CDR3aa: CASSLRASSGDYNEQFF

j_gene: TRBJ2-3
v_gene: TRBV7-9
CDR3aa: CASSLDYGTSVGDTQYF

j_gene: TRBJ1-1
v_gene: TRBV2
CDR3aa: CASQTPNTEAFF

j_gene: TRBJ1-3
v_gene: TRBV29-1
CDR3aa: CSGRQGHTIYF

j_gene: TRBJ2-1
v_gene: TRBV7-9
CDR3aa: CASSLVGEAYNEQFF

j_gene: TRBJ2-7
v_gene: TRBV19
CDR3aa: CASSKSASYEQYF

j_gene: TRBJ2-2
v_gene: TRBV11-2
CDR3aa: CASSLSGGYTGELFF

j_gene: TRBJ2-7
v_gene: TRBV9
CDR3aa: CASSPQGGGRYYEQYF

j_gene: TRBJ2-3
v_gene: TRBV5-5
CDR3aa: CASSLEPGSGVTDTQYF

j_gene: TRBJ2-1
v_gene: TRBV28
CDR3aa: CASSSRTSGIYEQFF

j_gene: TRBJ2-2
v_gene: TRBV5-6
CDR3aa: CASSLTDRANTGELFF

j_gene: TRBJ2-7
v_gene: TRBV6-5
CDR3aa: CASSGTGGHEQYF

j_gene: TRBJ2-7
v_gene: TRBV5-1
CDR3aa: CASSLQTGLSYEQYF

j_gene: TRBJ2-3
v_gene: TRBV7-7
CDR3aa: CASSPDRGWTDTQYF

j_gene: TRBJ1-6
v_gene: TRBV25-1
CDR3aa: CASSGLGSSSPLHF